This entry describes one T cell receptor (beta chain). Sample time point: persistent/refractory GD, antithyroid drugs over 5 years with positive TRAb. RNA isolated from PBMCs was used to make the TCR library. Patients all came to the study from an endocrinology department in Xi'an, China. The CDR3 consists of 13 residues. Trimming took off 4 bases at V and 2 bases at J, with 8 bases between the two ends. The TCR beta library used iRepertoire HTBI primers with Arm-PCR amplification of CDR3. Study processing details: Across samples, 50 to 75 TRBV and 13 to 15 TRBJ segments were found. One entry per CDR3 protein results from TCRdb running MiXCR on the multiplex PCR reads. TCRdb, not the authors, supplied the V and J calls. The sample has hundreds of thousands of distinct CDR3 sequences; around 20% are singletons. The data originate from a study of regulatory T cells in long-lasting Graves disease.

The source is a female donor with Graves disease. This chain connects TRBV12-3 or TRBV12-4 to TRBJ1-1, with no clear D. The input for sequencing was peripheral blood mononuclear cells (PBMCs), taken when the disease was refractory, from a patient treated with antithyroid drugs. CDR3 DNA sequence: TGTGCCAGCAGTTCGTGGCTCAACACTGAAGCTTTCTTT. Translating gives CASSSWLNTEAFF.